This T cell receptor (beta chain) was sequenced for a study of T cell changes during pregnancy in multiple sclerosis. Profiled with immunoSEQ multiplex PCR; TCRdb holds only in-frame clones, not every one. The sample has 85,000 to 130,000 clones; around 92% are singletons. This CDR3 spans 13 amino acids. In germline, CDR1 is MDHEN, CDR2 SYDVKM. The material was peripheral blood, obtained after pregnancy. The rearrangement uses TRBV28 and TRBJ2-7, with D possibly being TRBD2 (6 bases). The origin of this receptor is a female donor with multiple sclerosis, enrolled in a pregnancy study. CDR3 nucleotide sequence: TGTGCTTCTAGCGTAGGGAGTCCCTACGAGCAGTACTTC. Translated: CASSVGSPYEQYF.